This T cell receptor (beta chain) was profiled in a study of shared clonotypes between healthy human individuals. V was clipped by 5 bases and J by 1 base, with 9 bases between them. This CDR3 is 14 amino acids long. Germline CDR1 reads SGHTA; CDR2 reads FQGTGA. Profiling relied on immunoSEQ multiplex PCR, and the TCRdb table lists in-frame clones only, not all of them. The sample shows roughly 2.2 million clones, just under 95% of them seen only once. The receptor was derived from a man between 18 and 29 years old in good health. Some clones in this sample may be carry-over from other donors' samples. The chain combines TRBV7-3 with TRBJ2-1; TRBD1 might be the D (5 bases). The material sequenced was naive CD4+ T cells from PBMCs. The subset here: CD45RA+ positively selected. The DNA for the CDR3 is TGTGCCAGCAGCCGCAGGGATTCCTACAATGAGCAGTTCTTC. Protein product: CASSRRDSYNEQFF. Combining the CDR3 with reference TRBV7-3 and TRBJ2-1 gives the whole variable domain GAGVSQTPSNKVTEKGKYVELRCDPISGHTALYWYRQSLGQGPEFLIYFQGTGAADDSGLPNDRFFAVRPEGSVSTLKIQRTERGDSAVYLCASSRRDSYNEQFFGPGTRLTVL.